The following is a T cell receptor (beta chain) sequence with its context. Its antigen is not identified. V trimming: 8 bases; J trimming: 1 base; junction bases outside the gene matches: 0. The CDR3 sequence is 13 residues long. The germline CDR1 and CDR2 sequences are SEHNR and FQNEAQ (reference sequence). The sample comes from a study of T cell responses to AZD1222 COVID-19 vaccine. Some clones are missing from TCRdb's copy, which holds only in-frame ones; the method was immunoSEQ multiplex PCR. This repertoire shows more than 70,000 clones, under 95% found once; its top ten account for 3.5% to 5%. General observations from the study: Mostly white British, mostly female donors; authors suggested clonal diversity may be underestimated. All repertoire sampling was performed exclusively after the peak T cell response.

The chain recombines TRBV7-9 with TRBJ2-3; 10 bases agree with TRBD1. The receptor was derived from an adult in good health. The sequencing here drew on peripheral blood, taken on day 0 of AZD1222 vaccination. DNA for the CDR3: TGTGCCAGCGGGACAGGGGGCACAGATACGCAGTATTTT. This encodes CASGTGGTDTQYF.